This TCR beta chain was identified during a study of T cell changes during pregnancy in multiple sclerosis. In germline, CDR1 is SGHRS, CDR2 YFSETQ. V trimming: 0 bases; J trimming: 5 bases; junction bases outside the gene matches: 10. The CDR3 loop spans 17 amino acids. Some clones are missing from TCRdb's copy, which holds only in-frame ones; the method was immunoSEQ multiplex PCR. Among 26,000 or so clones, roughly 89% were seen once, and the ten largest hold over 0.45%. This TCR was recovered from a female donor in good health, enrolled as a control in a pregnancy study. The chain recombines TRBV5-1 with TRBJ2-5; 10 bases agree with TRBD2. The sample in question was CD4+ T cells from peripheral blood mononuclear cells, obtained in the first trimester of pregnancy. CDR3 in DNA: TGCGCCAGCAGCTTGGCCCGACTAGCGGGTTCGGAGGAGACCCAGTACTTC. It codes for CASSLARLAGSEETQYF.